This TCR beta chain stems from a study of blood T cell repertoires in COVID-19. Turning to the study itself: Samples taken during acute and convalescent COVID-19 were collected in the United States, Italy and Spain. Sources were T cells, B-cell-depleted T cells, or PBMCs; the material itself was cDNA or gDNA.

Original data processing: Amplification of reference gene primers provided the estimated nucleated cell counts. Sequencing was performed with immunoSEQ multiplex PCR; in TCRdb, only in-frame clones are kept and a portion is missing. That table gives V, J and clone size, and the DNA gave D and trimming. The sample includes 300,000 or so clones, about 90% of them seen just once. Trimming removed 6 bases at V and 0 bases at J, with 12 bases between. Germline assignment: CDR1 MNHEY and CDR2 SMNVEV (reference sequence). The CDR3 sequence is 16 residues long. Sample: peripheral blood. The receptor comes from a woman aged 30 to 39 with COVID-19, enrolled during active disease. V gene TRBV27 combines with J gene TRBJ1-6; the D is unclear. Here the CDR3 DNA reads TGTGCCAGCAGCTCCGTCAGGAACTCCTATAATTCACCCCTCCACTTT. Its protein is CASSSVRNSYNSPLHF.